The following is a T cell receptor (beta chain) sequence with its context. The data belong to a study of blood T cell repertoires in COVID-19. As for the study in general: Researchers got acute and convalescent COVID-19 samples from the United States, Italy and Spain. T cells, B-cell-depleted T cells, or PBMCs provided the cDNA or gDNA that served as material.

V dropped 4 bases and J dropped 2 bases, with 11 bases sitting between them. Looked up from germline, CDR1 is SGHVS and CDR2 is FQNEAQ. This CDR3 is 15 amino acids long. Seattle-derived patients entered the study during active infection and were followed longitudinally. Methods used by the authors: Cell counts per sample came from amplifying reference gene primers. Assay: immunoSEQ multiplex PCR; the TCRdb copy retains only in-frame clones and omits some. The V and J calls and the clone size are those of that table, but D and trimming were determined from the DNA. The sample records approximately 250,000 clones, 86% being singletons.

V is TRBV7-8 and J is TRBJ2-2; D perhaps matches TRBD1 (6 bases). The receptor's source is a woman in her sixties or seventies with COVID-19, enrolled during active disease. Sample: peripheral blood. CDR3 bases: TGTGCCAGCAGCTGGTCGGGGACAAACACCGGGGAGCTGTTTTTT. Protein: CASSWSGTNTGELFF. Full variable domain (outside the CDR3, taken from reference TRBV7-8 and TRBJ2-2): GAGVSQSPRYKVAKRGQDVALRCDPISGHVSLFWYQQALGQGPEFLTYFQNEAQLDKSGLPSDRFFAERPEGSVSTLKIQRTQQEDSAVYLCASSWSGTNTGELFFGEGSRLTVL.